This T cell receptor beta chain was profiled in a study of T cell responses to AZD1222 COVID-19 vaccine. Clones were sequenced by immunoSEQ multiplex PCR, and TCRdb holds only the in-frame ones, with some missing. This table holds 150,000 or so clones, 70% to 90% found once. V gave up 1 base and J gave up 7 bases, with 8 bases separating them. This CDR3 is 12 amino acids long. Per germline, CDR1 SGHAT and CDR2 FQNNGV. The material sequenced was peripheral blood, taken after recovery from COVID-19. The sequence derives from an adult who had recovered from COVID-19. The chain recombines TRBV11-2 with TRBJ2-7, with TRBD2 as a possible D gene (6 bases). The CDR3 here is CASSLGAGEQYF. The CDR3 DNA follows: TGTGCCAGCAGCTTAGGGGCGGGGGAGCAGTACTTC.